This T cell receptor beta chain was recovered during a study of shared clonotypes between healthy human individuals. Study findings and constraints: The sole specimen, blood, was sampled, and tissue repertoires likely differ.

Germline V gene data show CDR1 as SNHLY and CDR2 as FYNNEI. This CDR3 region has 10 residues. About this clone itself: What it binds is unknown. One end of the junction does not line up with germline, which may come from a read error.

Sequencing was performed with immunoSEQ multiplex PCR; in TCRdb, only in-frame clones are kept and a portion is missing. The top ten hold 0.37% of the sample, which has under 2.5 million clones, 80% to 95% seen once. The sequence was obtained from a man between 18 and 35 years old in good health. Some clones in this sample may be carry-over from other donors' samples. The sample taken for sequencing was naive CD4+ T cells from PBMCs. The subset was: CD45RA+ positively selected. The rearrangement uses TRBV2 and TRBJ2-7, with unresolved D. CDR3 coding DNA: TGTGCCAGCAGTGAGACCCAAAAGCGCTTC. Amino acid sequence: CASSETQKRF. Based on the CDR3 plus reference TRBV2 and TRBJ2-7, the full variable domain is EPEVTQTPSHQVTQMGQEVILRCVPISNHLYFYWYRQILGQKVEFLVSFYNNEISEKSEIFDDQFSVERPDGSNFTLKIRSTKLEDSAMYFCASSETQKRFGPGTRLTVT.